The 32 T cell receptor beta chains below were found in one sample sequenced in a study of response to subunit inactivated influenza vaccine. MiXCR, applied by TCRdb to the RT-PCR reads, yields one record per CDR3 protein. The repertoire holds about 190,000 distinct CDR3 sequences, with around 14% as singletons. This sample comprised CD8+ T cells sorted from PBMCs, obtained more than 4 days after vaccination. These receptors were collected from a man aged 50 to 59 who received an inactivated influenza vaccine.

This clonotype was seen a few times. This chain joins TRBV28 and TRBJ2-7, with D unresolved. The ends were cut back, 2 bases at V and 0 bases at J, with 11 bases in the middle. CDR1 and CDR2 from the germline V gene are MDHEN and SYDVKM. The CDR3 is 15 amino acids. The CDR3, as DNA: TGTGCCAGCAGTTTACCCCCCTCGAGCTCCTACGAGCAGTACTTC. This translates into CASSLPPSSSYEQYF.

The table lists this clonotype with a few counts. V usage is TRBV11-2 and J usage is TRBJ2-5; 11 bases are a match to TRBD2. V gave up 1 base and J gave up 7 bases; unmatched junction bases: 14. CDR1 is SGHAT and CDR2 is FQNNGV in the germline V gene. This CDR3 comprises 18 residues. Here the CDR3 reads CASSLGAGLAGGFGTQYF. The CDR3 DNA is TGTGCCAGCAGCTTAGGGGCTGGGCTAGCGGGAGGTTTCGGGACCCAGTACTTC.

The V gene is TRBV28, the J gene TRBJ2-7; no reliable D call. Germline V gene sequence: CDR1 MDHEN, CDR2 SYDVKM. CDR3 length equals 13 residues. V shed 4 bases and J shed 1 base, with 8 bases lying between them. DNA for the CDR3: TGTGCCAGCAGTTCTATCGCATCCTACGAGCAGTACTTC. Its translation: CASSSIASYEQYF.

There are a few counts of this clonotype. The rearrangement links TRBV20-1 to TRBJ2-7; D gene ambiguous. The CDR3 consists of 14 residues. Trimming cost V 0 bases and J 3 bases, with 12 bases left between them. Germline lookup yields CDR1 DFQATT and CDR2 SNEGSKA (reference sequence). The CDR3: CSARDLSINYEQYF. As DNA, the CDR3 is TGCAGTGCTAGAGACCTCTCAATTAACTACGAGCAGTACTTC.

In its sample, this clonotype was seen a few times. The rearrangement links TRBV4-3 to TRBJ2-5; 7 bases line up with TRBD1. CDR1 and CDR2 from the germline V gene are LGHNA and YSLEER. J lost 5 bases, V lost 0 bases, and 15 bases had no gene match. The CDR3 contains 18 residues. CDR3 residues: CASSQDIRGQLPRETQYF. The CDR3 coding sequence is TGCGCCAGCAGCCAAGATATACGGGGACAGCTTCCTCGGGAGACCCAGTACTTC.

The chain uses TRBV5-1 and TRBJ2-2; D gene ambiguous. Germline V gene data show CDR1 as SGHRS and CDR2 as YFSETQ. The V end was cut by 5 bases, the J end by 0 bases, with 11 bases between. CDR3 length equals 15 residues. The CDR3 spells CASSSADANTGELFF. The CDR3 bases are TGCGCCAGCAGTTCGGCAGACGCGAACACCGGGGAGCTGTTTTTT.

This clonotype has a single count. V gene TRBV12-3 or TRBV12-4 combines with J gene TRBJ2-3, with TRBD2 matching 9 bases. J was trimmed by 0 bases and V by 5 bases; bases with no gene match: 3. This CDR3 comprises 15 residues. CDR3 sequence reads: CASSPSGDSTDTQYF. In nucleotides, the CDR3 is TGTGCCAGCAGTCCTAGCGGGGATAGCACAGATACGCAGTATTTT.

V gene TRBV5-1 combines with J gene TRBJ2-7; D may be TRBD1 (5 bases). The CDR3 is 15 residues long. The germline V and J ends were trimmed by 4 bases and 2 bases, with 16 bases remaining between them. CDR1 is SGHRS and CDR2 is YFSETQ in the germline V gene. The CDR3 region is CASSGRAGRPYEQYF. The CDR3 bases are TGCGCCAGCAGCGGAAGAGCAGGGCGTCCCTACGAGCAGTACTTC.

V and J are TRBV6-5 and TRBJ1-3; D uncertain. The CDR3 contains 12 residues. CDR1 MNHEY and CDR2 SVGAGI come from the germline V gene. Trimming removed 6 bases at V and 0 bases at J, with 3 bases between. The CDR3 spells CASRGSGNTIYF. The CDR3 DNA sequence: TGTGCCAGCAGGGGCTCTGGAAACACCATATATTTT.

The CDR3 loop reads CASSSAYTYEQYF. The CDR3 region has the DNA TGTGCCAGCAGCTCTGCATACACCTACGAGCAGTACTTC. This chain uses TRBV7-9 with TRBJ2-7; D uncertain. There are 13 residues in the CDR3. V lost 4 bases to trimming and J lost 2 bases, with 9 bases between them. Germline CDR1 reads SEHNR; CDR2 reads FQNEAQ (reference sequence). The full variable domain, completed using reference TRBV7-9 and TRBJ2-7, is DTGVSQNPRHKITKRGQNVTFRCDPISEHNRLYWYRQTLGQGPEFLTYFQNEAQLEKSRLLSDRFSAERPKGSFSTLEIQRTEQGDSAMYLCASSSAYTYEQYFGPGTRLTVT.

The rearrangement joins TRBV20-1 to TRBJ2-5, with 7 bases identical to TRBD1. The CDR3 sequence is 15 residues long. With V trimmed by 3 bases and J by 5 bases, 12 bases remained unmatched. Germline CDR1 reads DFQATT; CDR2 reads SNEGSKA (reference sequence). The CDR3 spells CSASRQGFSQETQYF. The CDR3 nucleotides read TGCAGTGCTAGTCGACAGGGTTTTTCTCAGGAGACCCAGTACTTC.

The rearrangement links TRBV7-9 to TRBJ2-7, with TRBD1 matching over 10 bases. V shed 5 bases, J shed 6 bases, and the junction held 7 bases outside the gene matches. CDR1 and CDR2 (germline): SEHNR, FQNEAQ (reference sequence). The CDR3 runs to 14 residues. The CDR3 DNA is TGTGCCAGCAGCGCAGACAGGGGGCTCGGCGAGCAGTACTTC. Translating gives CASSADRGLGEQYF.

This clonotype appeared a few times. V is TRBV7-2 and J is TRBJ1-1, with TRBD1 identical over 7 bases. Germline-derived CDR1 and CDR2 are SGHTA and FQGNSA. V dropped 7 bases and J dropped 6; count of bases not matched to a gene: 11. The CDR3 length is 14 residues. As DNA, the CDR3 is TGTGCCAGCAACCGACAGGGTCCGATCCCTGAAGCTTTCTTT. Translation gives CASNRQGPIPEAFF.

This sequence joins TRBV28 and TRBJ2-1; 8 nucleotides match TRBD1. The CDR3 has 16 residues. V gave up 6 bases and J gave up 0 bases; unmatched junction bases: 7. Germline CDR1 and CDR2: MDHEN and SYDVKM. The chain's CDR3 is CASSSTGASSYNEQFF. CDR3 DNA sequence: TGTGCCAGCAGCTCGACAGGGGCCAGCTCCTACAATGAGCAGTTCTTC.

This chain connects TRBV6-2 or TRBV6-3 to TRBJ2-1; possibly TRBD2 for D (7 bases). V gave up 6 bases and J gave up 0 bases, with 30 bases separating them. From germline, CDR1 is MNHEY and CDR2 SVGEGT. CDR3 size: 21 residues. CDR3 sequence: CASSPGGFGGGHTSSYNEQFF. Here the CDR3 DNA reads TGTGCCAGCAGCCCCGGTGGTTTTGGCGGGGGCCATACCAGCTCCTACAATGAGCAGTTCTTC.

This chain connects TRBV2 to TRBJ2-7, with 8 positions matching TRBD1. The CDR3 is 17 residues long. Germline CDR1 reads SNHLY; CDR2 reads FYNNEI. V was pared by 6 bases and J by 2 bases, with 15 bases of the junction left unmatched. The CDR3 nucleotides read TGTGCCAGCAGCGAACCGTCAAGACAGGGGCGAGCCTACGAGCAGTACTTC. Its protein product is CASSEPSRQGRAYEQYF.

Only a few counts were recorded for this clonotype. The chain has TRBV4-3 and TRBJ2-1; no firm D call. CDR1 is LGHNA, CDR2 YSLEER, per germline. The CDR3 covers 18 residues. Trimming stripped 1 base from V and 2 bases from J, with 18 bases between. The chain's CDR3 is CASSQVAVGDNPYNEQFF. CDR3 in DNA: TGCGCCAGCAGCCAAGTCGCTGTCGGCGATAACCCCTACAATGAGCAGTTCTTC.

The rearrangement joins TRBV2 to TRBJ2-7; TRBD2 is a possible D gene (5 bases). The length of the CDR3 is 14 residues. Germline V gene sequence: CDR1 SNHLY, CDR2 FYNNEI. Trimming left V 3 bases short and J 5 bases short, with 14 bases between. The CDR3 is CASSDSRTGNEQYF. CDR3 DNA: TGTGCCAGCAGTGATAGTCGGACGGGGAACGAGCAGTACTTC.

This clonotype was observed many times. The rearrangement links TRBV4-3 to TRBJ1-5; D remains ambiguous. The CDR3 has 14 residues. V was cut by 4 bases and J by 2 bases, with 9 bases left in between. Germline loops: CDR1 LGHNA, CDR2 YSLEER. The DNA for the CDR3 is TGCGCCAGCAGCCGGGAACCGGGCAATCAGCCCCAGCATTTT. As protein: CASSREPGNQPQHF.

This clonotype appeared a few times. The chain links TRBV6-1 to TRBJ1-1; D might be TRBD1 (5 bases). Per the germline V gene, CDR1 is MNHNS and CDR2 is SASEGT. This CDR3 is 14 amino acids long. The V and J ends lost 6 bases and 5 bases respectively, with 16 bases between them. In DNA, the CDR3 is TGTGCCAGCAGCGGGGCAGGGCCTTGGACTGAAGCTTTCTTT. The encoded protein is CASSGAGPWTEAFF.

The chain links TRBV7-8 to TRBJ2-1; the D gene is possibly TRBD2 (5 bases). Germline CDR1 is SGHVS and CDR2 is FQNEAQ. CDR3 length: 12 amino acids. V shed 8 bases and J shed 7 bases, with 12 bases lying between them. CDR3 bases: TGTGCCAGCTTGGGCTCGGGGAATGAGCAGTTCTTC. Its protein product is CASLGSGNEQFF.

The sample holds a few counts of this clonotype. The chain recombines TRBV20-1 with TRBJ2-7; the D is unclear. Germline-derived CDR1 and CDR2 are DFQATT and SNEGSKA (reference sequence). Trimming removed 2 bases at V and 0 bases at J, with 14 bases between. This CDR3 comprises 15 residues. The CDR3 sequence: CSARYLKDPSYEQYF. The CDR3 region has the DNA TGCAGTGCTAGATACCTGAAGGACCCCTCCTACGAGCAGTACTTC.

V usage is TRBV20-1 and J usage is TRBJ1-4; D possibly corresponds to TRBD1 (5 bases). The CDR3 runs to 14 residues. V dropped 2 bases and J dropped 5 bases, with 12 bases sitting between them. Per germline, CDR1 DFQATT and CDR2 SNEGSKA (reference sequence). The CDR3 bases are TGCAGTGCTAGACAGGGCGTCTTGAATGAAAAACTGTTTTTT. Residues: CSARQGVLNEKLFF.

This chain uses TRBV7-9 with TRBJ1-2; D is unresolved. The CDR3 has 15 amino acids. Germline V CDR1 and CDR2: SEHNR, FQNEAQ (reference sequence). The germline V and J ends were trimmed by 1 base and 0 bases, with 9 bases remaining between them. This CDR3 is CASSLGTATNYGYTF. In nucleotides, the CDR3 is TGTGCCAGCAGCTTAGGCACGGCGACTAACTATGGCTACACCTTC.

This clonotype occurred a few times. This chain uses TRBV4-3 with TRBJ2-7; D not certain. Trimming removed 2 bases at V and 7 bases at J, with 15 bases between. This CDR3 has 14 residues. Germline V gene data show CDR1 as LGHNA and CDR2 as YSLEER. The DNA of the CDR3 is TGCGCCAGCAGCCAAACCGTACTTTTTGGGGAGCAGTACTTC. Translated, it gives CASSQTVLFGEQYF.

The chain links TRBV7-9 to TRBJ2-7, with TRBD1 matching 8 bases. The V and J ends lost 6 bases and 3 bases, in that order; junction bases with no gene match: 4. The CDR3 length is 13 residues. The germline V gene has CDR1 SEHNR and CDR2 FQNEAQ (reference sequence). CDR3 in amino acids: CASRSGQGYEQYF. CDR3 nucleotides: TGTGCCAGCAGGTCAGGACAGGGCTACGAGCAGTACTTC. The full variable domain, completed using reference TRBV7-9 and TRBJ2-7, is DTGVSQNPRHKITKRGQNVTFRCDPISEHNRLYWYRQTLGQGPEFLTYFQNEAQLEKSRLLSDRFSAERPKGSFSTLEIQRTEQGDSAMYLCASRSGQGYEQYFGPGTRLTVT.

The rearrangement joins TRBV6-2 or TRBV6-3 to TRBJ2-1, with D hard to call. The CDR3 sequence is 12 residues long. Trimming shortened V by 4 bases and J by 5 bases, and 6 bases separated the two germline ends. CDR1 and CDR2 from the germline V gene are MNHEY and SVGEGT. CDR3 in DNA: TGTGCCAGCAGTTGGGCTAACAATGAGCAGTTCTTC. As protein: CASSWANNEQFF.

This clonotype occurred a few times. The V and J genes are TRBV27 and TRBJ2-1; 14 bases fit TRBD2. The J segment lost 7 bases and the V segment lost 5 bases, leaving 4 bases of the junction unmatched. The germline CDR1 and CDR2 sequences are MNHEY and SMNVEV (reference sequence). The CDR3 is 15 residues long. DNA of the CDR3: TGTGCCAGCAGTCCCGGGACTAGCGGGAGAAATGAGCAGTTCTTC. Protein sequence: CASSPGTSGRNEQFF.

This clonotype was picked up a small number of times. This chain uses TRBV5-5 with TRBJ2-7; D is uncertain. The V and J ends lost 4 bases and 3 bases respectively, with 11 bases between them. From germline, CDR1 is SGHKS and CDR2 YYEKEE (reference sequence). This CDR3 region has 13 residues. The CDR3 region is CASSSEEDYEQYF. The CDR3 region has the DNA TGTGCCAGCAGCAGTGAGGAAGACTACGAGCAGTACTTC.

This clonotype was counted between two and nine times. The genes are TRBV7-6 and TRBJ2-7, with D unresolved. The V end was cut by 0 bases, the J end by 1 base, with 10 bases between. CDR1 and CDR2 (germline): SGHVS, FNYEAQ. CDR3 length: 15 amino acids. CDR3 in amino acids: CASSLAAGSSYEQYF. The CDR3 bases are TGTGCCAGCAGCTTAGCAGCAGGTTCTTCCTACGAGCAGTACTTC.

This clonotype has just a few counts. Written as DNA, the CDR3 is TGTGCCAGTCGAGGACAGGGGAAAGAGACCCAGTACTTC. This gives the protein CASRGQGKETQYF. The chain recombines TRBV6-8 with TRBJ2-5; TRBD1 matches at 9 bases. V was pared by 9 bases and J by 3 bases, with 5 bases of the junction left unmatched. Looked up from germline, CDR1 is MNHGY and CDR2 is SAAAGT. CDR3 length equals 13 residues.

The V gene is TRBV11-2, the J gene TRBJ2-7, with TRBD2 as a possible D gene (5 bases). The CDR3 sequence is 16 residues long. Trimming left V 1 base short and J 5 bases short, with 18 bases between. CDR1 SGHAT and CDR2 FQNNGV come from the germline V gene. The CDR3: CASSLVGSLSGHEQYF. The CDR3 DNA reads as TGTGCCAGCAGCTTAGTTGGGAGCTTGAGTGGGCACGAGCAGTACTTC.